The clone carrying this T cell receptor beta chain was detected once. This entry is derived from a study of blood T cell repertoires in COVID-19. On the study more broadly: Italy, Spain and the United States were the sources of the convalescent and acute COVID-19 samples. PBMCs, B-cell-depleted T cells, or T cells were the source of the cDNA or gDNA that made up the material.

CDR3 length equals 13 residues. In the original workflow: Scientists estimated how many nucleated cells there were by amplifying reference gene primers. Assay: immunoSEQ multiplex PCR; the TCRdb copy retains only in-frame clones and omits some. V and J calls and clone size follow that table, whereas D and trimming were derived from the DNA. Altogether roughly 150,000 clones are present, under 80% being singletons, with the ten largest covering about 4%. Material: peripheral blood. The clonotype was recovered from a man aged 60 to 75 with acute or convalescent COVID-19. The rearrangement joins TRBV21-1 to TRBJ2-7; the table assigns TRBD2, which was not confirmed against the DNA. TRBV21-1 is a pseudogene segment. The CDR3 region is CASSNGTPYEQYF. The CDR3 region has the DNA TGTGCCAGCAGCAATGGGACTCCCTACGAGCAGTACTTC.